This T cell receptor beta chain was identified during a study of T cells in Graves' hyperthyroidism and ophthalmopathy. Broader study findings: The majority of expanded thyroid clonotypes above 0.001 also appeared in blood.

PBMCs came from about 10 ml fresh peripheral blood. The table lists this clonotype with many counts. What it binds is not known. Germline loops: CDR1 SNHLY, CDR2 FYNNEI. The CDR3 spans 17 residues. The V gene end was trimmed by 1 base and the J gene end by 9 bases; junction bases not matched to a gene: 12. TCR beta CDR3 sequences were amplified from RNA transcripts. HTBI primers were employed in a first-round RT-PCR of the TCR CDR3. Each CDR3 protein gets one entry after TCRdb re-called the multiplex PCR reads with MiXCR. This table holds a few hundred thousand distinct CDR3 sequences, about 15% found once.

The specimen sequenced was blood. The chain uses TRBV2 and TRBJ2-1; 10 nucleotides match TRBD2. This receptor was identified in a woman aged 45-65 years with Graves' hyperthyroidism that later progressed to Graves' ophthalmopathy. The chain's CDR3 is CASSEDTTGTSEGEQFF. CDR3 DNA sequence: TGTGCCAGCAGTGAAGATACGACCGGGACTAGCGAGGGTGAGCAGTTCTTC.